These 32 T cell receptor beta chains were all obtained from the same sample, sequenced in a study of T cell responses to AZD1222 COVID-19 vaccine. Measured with immunoSEQ multiplex PCR; TCRdb has only the in-frame clones, and not every one. The data contain 150,000 to 200,000 clones, roughly 92% of them singletons. The sample in question was peripheral blood, obtained 28 days after the second AZD1222 dose. The receptors originated from an adult who received the AZD1222 COVID-19 vaccine.

The chain recombines TRBV19 with TRBJ1-5; D ambiguous. CDR3 size: 14 residues. Trimming shortened V by 7 bases and J by 3 bases, and 13 bases separated the two germline ends. Germline-derived CDR1 and CDR2 are LNHDA and SQIVND (reference sequence). CDR3 region: CASMDGGYNQPQHF. CDR3 coding DNA: TGTGCCAGTATGGACGGTGGGTACAATCAGCCCCAGCATTTT.

The chain couples TRBV18 to TRBJ2-7; D ambiguous. The CDR3 extends over 11 amino acids. The germline CDR1 and CDR2 sequences are KGHSH and LQKENI. The V end was cut by 4 bases, the J end by 4 bases, with 5 bases between. The CDR3, as DNA: TGTGCCAGCTCACAACAATACGAGCAGTACTTC. As protein: CASSQQYEQYF.

V usage is TRBV5-4 and J usage is TRBJ2-7; no clear D. Germline V lookup: CDR1 SGHNT, CDR2 YYREEE (reference sequence). The V gene lost 4 bases and the J gene lost 5 bases, with 13 bases spanning the gap. There are 13 residues in the CDR3. The DNA of the CDR3 is TGTGCCAGCAGCACCCCCGGACGGGACGAGCAGTACTTC. Its translation: CASSTPGRDEQYF.

This chain joins TRBV7-8 and TRBJ1-5; a weak D match, TRBD1 (5 bases). Trimming removed 2 bases at V and 4 bases at J, with 27 bases between. This CDR3 has 20 amino acids. The germline CDR1 and CDR2 sequences are SGHVS and FQNEAQ. CDR3 bases: TGTGCCAGCAGCTTACGGAGATTTACTGACAGCCAAGGCCCTAATCAGCCCCAGCATTTT. It is translated as CASSLRRFTDSQGPNQPQHF.

The chain has TRBV7-2 and TRBJ1-1, with 8 bases identical to TRBD1. This CDR3 contains 15 residues. CDR1 is SGHTA, CDR2 FQGNSA, per germline. V dropped 5 bases and J dropped 2; count of bases not matched to a gene: 7. CDR3 bases: TGTGCCAGCAGCCAGACAGGGGTTATCAACACTGAAGCTTTCTTT. This gives the protein CASSQTGVINTEAFF.

The chain employs TRBV5-8 and TRBJ2-7, with 9 bases identical to TRBD1. V lost 3 bases to trimming and J lost 4 bases; unmatched junction nucleotides: 2. The germline CDR1 and CDR2 sequences are SGHTS and YDEGEE. This CDR3 is built from 13 residues. The CDR3 DNA follows: TGTGCCAGCAGCTCCGGGACAGGGTACGAGCAGTACTTC. It translates to CASSSGTGYEQYF.

The chain uses TRBV3-1 (or the pseudogene TRBV3-2) and TRBJ2-5; D is perhaps TRBD1 or TRBD2 (7 bases each). Germline loops: CDR1 LGHDT, CDR2 YNNKEL (reference sequence). V lost 6 bases and J lost 5, with 13 bases in between. This CDR3 contains 13 residues. As DNA, the CDR3 is TGTGCCAGCAGTCTTCAGGGGGGGGAGACCCAGTACTTC. Its protein product is CASSLQGGETQYF.

The chain couples TRBV19 to TRBJ2-1; 9 bases map to TRBD2. With V trimmed by 3 bases and J by 9 bases, 12 bases remained unmatched. Germline V CDR1 and CDR2: LNHDA, SQIVND (reference sequence). This CDR3 comprises 16 residues. The CDR3 DNA reads as TGTGCCAGTAGTATCGGAGCGGGGGGCCCCCGCGGTGAGCAGTTCTTC. It codes for CASSIGAGGPRGEQFF.

The genes are TRBV6-5 and TRBJ1-2; D is possibly TRBD1 (5 bases). Germline V lookup: CDR1 MNHEY, CDR2 SVGAGI. The V gene lost 7 bases and the J gene lost 4 bases, with 13 bases spanning the gap. The CDR3 spans 13 residues. The CDR3 reads CASTYGAAYGYTF. Written as DNA, the CDR3 is TGTGCCAGCACATACGGGGCGGCCTATGGCTACACCTTC.

The chain is built from TRBV6-5 and TRBJ2-1, with 13 bases lining up with TRBD2. V shed 7 bases and J 4 bases; nucleotides not matched to a gene: 4. CDR3 length equals 15 residues. Germline assignment: CDR1 MNHEY and CDR2 SVGAGI. CDR3 nucleotides: TGTGCCAGCACTATACTAGCGGGGGGGTACAATGAGCAGTTCTTC. Encoded protein: CASTILAGGYNEQFF.

V gene TRBV29-1 combines with J gene TRBJ2-7; TRBD1 matches 9 bases. Germline V gene sequence: CDR1 SQVTM, CDR2 ANQGSEA. Unmatched junction bases numbered 8, after V lost 7 bases and J lost 4 bases. The CDR3 has 13 residues. The CDR3 spells CSGTGTGPYEQYF. CDR3 DNA sequence: TGCAGCGGCACCGGGACAGGGCCTTACGAGCAGTACTTC.

This clone occurred once. The genes are TRBV10-1 and TRBJ1-1, with TRBD1 identical over 8 bases. The CDR3 contains 14 residues. V was clipped by 8 bases and J by 4 bases; unmatched bases: 9. Germline-derived CDR1 and CDR2 are WNHNN and SYGVQD (reference sequence). The CDR3 coding sequence is TGCGCCAGCGCGGACAGGGCCTATGCCACTGAAGCTTTCTTT. Protein sequence: CASADRAYATEAFF.

V usage is TRBV27 and J usage is TRBJ1-1, with D perhaps TRBD1 (6 bases). Trimming removed 5 bases at V and 3 bases at J, with 16 bases between. Germline V CDR1 and CDR2: MNHEY, SMNVEV (reference sequence). This CDR3 contains 15 residues. The CDR3 here is CASSRWGGKDTEAFF. CDR3 nucleotides: TGTGCCAGCAGTCGGTGGGGGGGCAAGGACACTGAAGCTTTCTTT.

The CDR3 reads CASSLKRLARSGETQYF. The CDR3 bases are TGTGCCAGCAGCTTAAAGAGGTTAGCTCGTTCTGGAGAGACCCAGTACTTC. This rearrangement joins TRBV13 to TRBJ2-5; D is undetermined. V lost 2 bases to trimming and J lost 4 bases, with 20 bases between them. The CDR3 is 17 amino acids. CDR1 is PRHDT and CDR2 is FYEKMQ in the germline V gene (reference sequence).

CDR3 DNA sequence: TGCGCCAGCAGGAGACTACCGTCTGGCGGGGAGCTGTTTTTT. Translating gives CASRRLPSGGELFF. This sequence joins TRBV10-1 and TRBJ2-2, with D possibly TRBD2 on 5 matching bases. This CDR3 spans 14 amino acids. V was pared by 6 bases and J by 7 bases, with 15 bases between. Germline lookup yields CDR1 WNHNN and CDR2 SYGVQD (reference sequence).

The rearrangement joins TRBV29-1 to TRBJ2-3; a possible D gene is TRBD1 (5 bases). In germline, CDR1 is SQVTM, CDR2 ANQGSEA. This CDR3 has 15 amino acids. With 2 bases removed from V and 2 bases from J, the gap between germline ends came to 14 bases. In DNA, the CDR3 is TGCAGCGTTGAAAGCCGACAGTCGACCACAGATACGCAGTATTTT. Translated: CSVESRQSTTDTQYF.

V is TRBV3-1 (or the pseudogene TRBV3-2) and J is TRBJ2-7; 11 nucleotides match TRBD2. J was trimmed by 3 bases and V by 4 bases; bases with no gene match: 5. Germline V lookup: CDR1 LGHDT, CDR2 YNNKEL (reference sequence). The CDR3 is made up of 15 amino acids. As DNA, the CDR3 is TGTGCCAGCAGCCCGGGACTAGCGGCGATCTACGAGCAGTACTTC. Its protein is CASSPGLAAIYEQYF.

The chain links TRBV24-1 to TRBJ2-3, with 7 bases lining up with TRBD2. The CDR3 sequence is 15 residues long. The germline V gene has CDR1 KGHDR and CDR2 SFDVKD. Trimming cost V 5 bases and J 3 bases; bases outside gene matches: 7. CDR3 protein: CATSAMTGGTDTQYF. The CDR3 DNA is TGTGCCACCAGTGCGATGACGGGGGGAACAGATACGCAGTATTTT.

The chain has TRBV5-1 and TRBJ1-2; D is unresolved. The CDR3 is made up of 15 amino acids. The germline V gene encodes CDR1 SGHRS and CDR2 YFSETQ. Trimming took 0 bases from V and 0 from J, leaving 9 bases between them. CDR3 sequence reads: CASSLEWASNYGYTF. CDR3 bases: TGCGCCAGCAGCTTGGAGTGGGCTTCTAACTATGGCTACACCTTC.

The rearrangement uses TRBV7-6 and TRBJ2-3; 9 bases are shared with TRBD1. The junction had 7 bases not matched to a gene; V was cut back by 4 bases and J by 5 bases. From germline, CDR1 is SGHVS and CDR2 FNYEAQ. The CDR3 sequence is 15 residues long. The CDR3 nucleotides are TGTGCCAGCAGCTCGCCGGGACAGGGAGAAGATACGCAGTATTTT. Amino acids: CASSSPGQGEDTQYF.

This clone appeared once. The CDR3 region is CASSGVGASELFF. The CDR3 DNA sequence: TGTGCCAGCAGTGGGGTCGGGGCCTCGGAGCTATTCTTC. The rearrangement uses TRBV25-1 and TRBJ2-1, with D possibly being TRBD1 or TRBD2 (5 bases each). The ends were cut back, 4 bases at V and 16 bases at J, with 20 bases in the middle. Germline assignment: CDR1 MGHDK and CDR2 SYGVNS. This CDR3 region has 13 residues.

The chain is built from TRBV24-1 and TRBJ2-5, with 8 positions matching TRBD2. This CDR3 is 15 amino acids long. The J segment lost 5 bases and the V segment lost 4 bases, leaving 8 bases of the junction unmatched. Germline V gene lookup returns CDR1 KGHDR and CDR2 SFDVKD. CDR3 nucleotides: TGTGCCACCAGTGACCCCCCCGGGGGGGGCGAGACCCAGTACTTC. Translation: CATSDPPGGGETQYF.

Worth noting for this clone: Other DNA sequences of this sample code for an identical CDR3. The chain recombines TRBV19 with TRBJ1-2, with D possibly matching TRBD1 (6 bases). CDR1 is LNHDA and CDR2 is SQIVND in the germline V gene (reference sequence). The CDR3 totals 14 residues. V was trimmed by 5 bases and J by 4 bases, leaving 14 bases between them. The CDR3 spells CASSSGGRGYGYTF. CDR3 bases: TGTGCCAGTAGTTCGGGGGGCAGGGGCTATGGCTACACCTTC.

The rearrangement uses TRBV5-1 and TRBJ1-5; 7 nucleotides align to TRBD1. Germline V gene data show CDR1 as SGHRS and CDR2 as YFSETQ. This CDR3 comprises 15 residues. The V gene end was trimmed by 4 bases and the J gene end by 4 bases; junction bases not matched to a gene: 8. CDR3 residues: CASSPGTVNNQPQHF. In DNA, the CDR3 is TGCGCCAGCAGCCCAGGGACAGTCAATAATCAGCCCCAGCATTTT.

V is TRBV6-2 or TRBV6-3 and J is TRBJ1-6; D is unresolved. V lost 0 bases and J lost 8, with 20 bases in between. The CDR3 spans 18 residues. Germline CDR1 reads MNHEY; CDR2 reads SVGEGT. The DNA of the CDR3 is TGTGCCAGCAGTTACTCGTTTAGTGGCAGTCCTCTTCATTCACCCCTCCACTTT. Protein sequence: CASSYSFSGSPLHSPLHF.

The DNA of the CDR3 is TGTGCCATCAGCGGACAGGGGTGGACTGAAGCTTTCTTT. Residues: CAISGQGWTEAFF. This sequence joins TRBV10-3 and TRBJ1-1; TRBD1 aligns across 9 bases. From germline, CDR1 is ENHRY and CDR2 SYGVKD. V gave up 6 bases and J gave up 5 bases; unmatched junction bases: 4. The length of the CDR3 is 13 residues.

This rearrangement joins TRBV7-9 to TRBJ2-7, with TRBD1 identical over 11 bases. CDR1 is SEHNR, CDR2 FQNEAQ, per germline (reference sequence). This CDR3 has 14 residues. V shed 3 bases, J shed 6 bases, and the junction held 4 bases outside the gene matches. The CDR3 loop is CASSLAGTGGEQYF. CDR3 DNA sequence: TGTGCCAGCAGCTTGGCAGGGACAGGGGGCGAGCAGTACTTC.

This chain uses TRBV2 with TRBJ2-5; 11 bases align to TRBD1. The CDR3 is 14 residues long. V was pared by 6 bases and J by 5 bases, with 5 bases of the junction left unmatched. Germline V gene lookup returns CDR1 SNHLY and CDR2 FYNNEI. The CDR3 loop reads CASSSGTGGETQYF. As DNA, the CDR3 is TGTGCCAGCAGCAGCGGGACAGGGGGGGAGACCCAGTACTTC.

The chain is built from TRBV18 and TRBJ1-1, with D perhaps TRBD1 (5 bases). The CDR3 spans 13 residues. V shed 6 bases and J shed 1 base, with 9 bases lying between them. Looked up from germline, CDR1 is KGHSH and CDR2 is LQKENI. The CDR3 is CASSAGTNTEAFF. For the CDR3, the DNA is TGTGCCAGCTCGGCAGGGACGAACACTGAAGCTTTCTTT.

The chain is built from TRBV21-1 and TRBJ1-1; whether TRBD1, the table's D call, matches the DNA was not checked. TRBV21-1 is an annotated pseudogene. This CDR3 comprises 12 residues. The CDR3 is CASTSHRGEAFF. CDR3 in DNA: TGTGCCAGCACCTCCCACAGGGGTGAAGCTTTCTTT.

The chain employs TRBV6-2 or TRBV6-3 and TRBJ2-3; TRBD2 aligns across 7 bases. Germline V CDR1 and CDR2: MNHEY, SVGEGT. The CDR3 consists of 19 residues. After removal of 0 bases from V and 2 bases from J, the junction contained 14 bases not matched to a gene. The CDR3 loop reads CASSYSSGTTSTITDTQYF. The CDR3 DNA reads TGTGCCAGCAGTTACTCGAGCGGGACTACCTCTACAATCACAGATACGCAGTATTTT.

The rearrangement joins TRBV11-3 to TRBJ2-2; 10 bases are a match to TRBD2. The junction had 3 bases not matched to a gene; V was cut back by 5 bases and J by 6 bases. The germline CDR1 and CDR2 sequences are SGHNT and YENEEA. The CDR3 runs to 14 residues. The chain's CDR3 is CASSNGLAAGELFF. In nucleotides, the CDR3 is TGTGCCAGCAGCAACGGACTAGCGGCCGGGGAGCTGTTTTTT.